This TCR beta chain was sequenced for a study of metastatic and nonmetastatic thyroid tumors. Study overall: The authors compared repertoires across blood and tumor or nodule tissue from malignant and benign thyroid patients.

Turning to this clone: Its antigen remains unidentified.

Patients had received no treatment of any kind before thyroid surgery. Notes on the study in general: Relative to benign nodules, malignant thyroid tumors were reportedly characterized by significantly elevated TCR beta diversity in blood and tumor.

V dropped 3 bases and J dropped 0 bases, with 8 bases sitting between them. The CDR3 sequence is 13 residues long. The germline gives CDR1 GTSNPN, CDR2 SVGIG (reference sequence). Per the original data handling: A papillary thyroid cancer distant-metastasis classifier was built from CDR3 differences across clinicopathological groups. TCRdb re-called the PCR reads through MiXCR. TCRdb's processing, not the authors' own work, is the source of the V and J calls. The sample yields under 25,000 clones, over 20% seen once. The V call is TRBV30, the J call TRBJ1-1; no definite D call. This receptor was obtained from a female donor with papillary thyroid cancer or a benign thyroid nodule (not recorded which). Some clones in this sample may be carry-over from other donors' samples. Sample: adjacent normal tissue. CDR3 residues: CAWRVYLNTEAFF. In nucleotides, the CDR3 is TGTGCCTGGAGAGTCTACTTGAACACTGAAGCTTTCTTT.